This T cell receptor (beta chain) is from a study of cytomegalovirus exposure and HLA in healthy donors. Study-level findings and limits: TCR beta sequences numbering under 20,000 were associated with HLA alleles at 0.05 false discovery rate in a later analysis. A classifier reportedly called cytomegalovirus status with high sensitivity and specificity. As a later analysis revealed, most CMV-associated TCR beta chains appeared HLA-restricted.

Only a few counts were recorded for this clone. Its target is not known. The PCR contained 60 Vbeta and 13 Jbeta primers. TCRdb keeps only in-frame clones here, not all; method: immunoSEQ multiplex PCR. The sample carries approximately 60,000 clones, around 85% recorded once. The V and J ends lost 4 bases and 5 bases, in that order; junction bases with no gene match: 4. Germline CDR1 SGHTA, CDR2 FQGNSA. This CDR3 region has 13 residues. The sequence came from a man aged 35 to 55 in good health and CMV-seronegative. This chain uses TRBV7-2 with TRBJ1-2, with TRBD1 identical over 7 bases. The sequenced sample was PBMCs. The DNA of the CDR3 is TGTGCCAGCAGCTCTTCAGGGGGTTATGGCTACACCTTC. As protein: CASSSSGGYGYTF.